This T cell receptor beta chain was identified in a study of T cell clonality in common variable immunodeficiency. Each donor provided roughly 4.5 to 8 ml of heparinized whole blood. There are many counts of this clone. Antigen specificity is unknown. The read gets to within 3 residues of the CDR3 end, and the germline J gene fills in the rest. TCRdb's table, derived via immunoSEQ multiplex PCR, lists solely in-frame clones and lacks some. Altogether 20,000 to 30,000 clones were found in the sample, and no singletons occur. Notes on the study in general: Patient heterogeneity in the CVID cohort limited correlations between repertoire features and clinical complications. Shared TCRbeta clones were fewer between CVID subjects than controls. Fewer deletions and N-nucleotide insertions were reportedly seen in common variable immunodeficiency TCR beta sequences. TCRbeta clonality was increased in CVID versus healthy controls.

The length of the CDR3 is 14 residues. The V gene lost 3 bases and the J gene lost 0 bases, with 8 bases spanning the gap. From germline, CDR1 is SGHAT and CDR2 FQNNGV. The source material was peripheral blood mononuclear cells. The sequence was collected from a human donor with common variable immunodeficiency. The chain couples TRBV11-2 to TRBJ2-5, with D maybe TRBD2 (6 bases). The sequenced part of the CDR3 DNA is TGTGCCAGCAGCTTGCGGGACTACCAAGAGACC. It specifies CASSLRDYQET. The whole CDR3 reads CASSLRDYQETQYF.